This is a list of T cell receptor beta chains from one sample in a study of lung T cells in sarcoidosis with Löfgren's syndrome. MiXCR was run by TCRdb on the reads, yielding one entry per CDR3 protein. The table lists tens of thousands of distinct CDR3 sequences, around 20% of them singletons. Sequenced material: CD4+ T cells from PBMCs. The origin of the receptors is a human donor with sarcoidosis (Löfgren's syndrome or another form), or a control subject (not recorded which). Both conserved end residues are trimmed from each CDR3.

v_call	j_call	cdr3_aa
TRBV6-1	TRBJ2-3	ASNSGGIDTQY
TRBV3-1	TRBJ2-1	ASSQMTGVRGNEQF
TRBV28	TRBJ2-5	ASSPVAGPETQY
TRBV18	TRBJ1-1	ASSPLPRNTEAF
TRBV5-6	TRBJ1-1	ASSFLRGTEAF
TRBV4-2	TRBJ2-7	ASSQGRTSSYEQY
TRBV28	TRBJ2-7	ASSLSPGRIISYEQY
TRBV7-2	TRBJ2-5	ASSRTGGYGETQY
TRBV20-1	TRBJ1-5	SAAREGQPQH
TRBV24-1	TRBJ1-2	ASGGTDGYT
TRBV3-1	TRBJ1-1	ASSLEPTVNTEAF
TRBV28	TRBJ1-2	ASSLTRADYGYT
TRBV5-1	TRBJ2-3	ASSRTMPSTDTQY
TRBV14	TRBJ2-3	ASSQDRLGLRRDTQY
TRBV7-2	TRBJ2-5	ASSLRQATAQY
TRBV20-1	TRBJ2-5	SAIDSGRAPEETQY
TRBV6-1	TRBJ2-7	ASSPPGRRYEQY
TRBV2	TRBJ2-4	ASTLDRGGGNIQY
TRBV29-1	TRBJ2-7	SVLGGTYEQY
TRBV20-1	TRBJ2-2	SARDRLAGAGGELF
TRBV12-5	TRBJ2-2	ASGLDTVYGDTGELF
TRBV12-3/TRBV12-4	TRBJ1-3	ASSFWSGSYSGSTIY
TRBV6-1	TRBJ2-3	ASTTMSTDTQY
TRBV5-4	TRBJ1-2	ASSADGVYGYT
TRBV29-1	TRBJ2-1	SVLTVTGFAGEQF
TRBV10-3	TRBJ1-2	ATGQGDGYT
TRBV7-2	TRBJ2-3	ASSSGERGYTDTQY
TRBV7-2	TRBJ2-5	ASSWTSGQETQY
TRBV6-1	TRBJ2-3	ASNWARAVSTDTQY
TRBV29-1	TRBJ2-5	SVGGGQETQY
TRBV20-1	TRBJ2-3	SARDLGSLADKQY
TRBV6-1	TRBJ1-1	ASKRDPTEAF
TRBV2	TRBJ2-1	ASSGTRARVADEQF
TRBV5-6	TRBJ2-2	ASSYRPPGELL
TRBV12-3/TRBV12-4	TRBJ2-7	ASSLIASRREQY
TRBV14	TRBJ2-3	ASSYGSGGSPTDTQY
TRBV28	TRBJ2-1	ASRLNRAPLPYNEQF
TRBV7-2	TRBJ2-3	ASSLRGGSTSTDTQY
TRBV5-4	TRBJ2-3	ASSSDPTTDTQY
TRBV27	TRBJ2-2	ASSFDQPNTGELF
TRBV7-2	TRBJ2-3	ASSLYTDTQY
TRBV28	TRBJ1-1	ASSRPENTEAF
TRBV5-1	TRBJ2-3	ASSPGQTFTDTQY
TRBV6-1	TRBJ2-2	ASSLSGADGELF
TRBV4-2	TRBJ2-3	ASSHGRAGYTDTQY
TRBV20-1	TRBJ2-3	SAGHQGSDTQY